A single sample gave rise to the 19 T cell receptor beta chains below, sequenced in a study of cytomegalovirus exposure and HLA in healthy donors. This PCR relied on a set of 60 Vbeta primers and 13 Jbeta primers. Sequencing used immunoSEQ multiplex PCR; TCRdb keeps in-frame clones, though not all of them. The sample carries 100,000 to 150,000 clones, less than 75% recorded once. Sequencing was done on a sample of PBMCs. These receptors were collected from a woman aged 40-49 years in good health and CMV-seropositive.

V gene TRBV29-1 combines with J gene TRBJ2-7; D gene unclear. Trimming removed 6 bases from V and 0 bases from J, with 6 bases in between. Germline V gene lookup returns CDR1 SQVTM and CDR2 ANQGSEA. The CDR3 consists of 11 residues. The CDR3 is CSVQSSYEQYF. The CDR3 DNA reads as TGCAGCGTCCAATCCTCCTACGAGCAGTACTTC.

V gene TRBV18 combines with J gene TRBJ1-5; D perhaps matches TRBD1 (6 bases). Germline V gene sequence: CDR1 KGHSH, CDR2 LQKENI. Trimming stripped 2 bases from V and 1 base from J, with 15 bases between. The CDR3 contains 17 residues. Here the CDR3 DNA reads TGTGCCAGCTCACCATCCCTCCCGGGACAAAGCAATCAGCCCCAGCATTTT. Residues: CASSPSLPGQSNQPQHF.

This clone was seen a few times. This chain links TRBV28 with TRBJ2-6; 9 bases line up with TRBD1. The length of the CDR3 is 16 residues. V trimming: 6 bases; J trimming: 4 bases; junction bases outside the gene matches: 7. Germline lookup yields CDR1 MDHEN and CDR2 SYDVKM. The CDR3 DNA reads as TGTGCCAGCAGAACAGGGGGCGGTCCCGGGGCCAACGTCCTGACTTTC. Translation gives CASRTGGGPGANVLTF.

The V and J genes are TRBV4-2 and TRBJ2-5; 7 nucleotides line up with TRBD1. With the DNA end fitting TRBJ2-7 better, the J assignment may be wrong. Germline assignment: CDR1 LGHNA and CDR2 YNFKEQ. The CDR3 extends over 15 amino acids. CDR3 DNA sequence: TGTGCCAGCAGCCAAGGGCTGGGACAGTCCTACGAGCAGTACTTC. This codes for CASSQGLGQSYEQYF.

The chain joins TRBV7-8 to TRBJ1-1, with 9 bases that match TRBD1. V lost 6 bases and J lost 3; bases outside the gene matches: 8. Germline-derived CDR1 and CDR2 are SGHVS and FQNEAQ. This CDR3 region has 15 residues. CDR3 nucleotides: TGTGCCAGCAGAAATACAGGGGGCGGGGACACTGAAGCTTTCTTT. Translated, it gives CASRNTGGGDTEAFF.

The chain recombines TRBV7-3 with TRBJ1-1; D may be TRBD1 (5 bases). V was trimmed by 5 bases and J by 0 bases, leaving 13 bases between them. The CDR3 extends over 15 amino acids. From germline, CDR1 is SGHTA and CDR2 FQGTGA. CDR3 DNA sequence: TGTGCCAGCAGCCCCCGGGGGGGATTGAACACTGAAGCTTTCTTT. Residues: CASSPRGGLNTEAFF.

V is TRBV19 and J is TRBJ2-5; the D is unclear. The length of the CDR3 is 15 residues. CDR1 and CDR2 (germline): LNHDA, SQIVND (reference sequence). V was pared by 5 bases and J by 5 bases, with 18 bases between. CDR3 bases: TGTGCCAGTAGTCCTACGCAGGTACCTGGCGAGACCCAGTACTTC. Protein: CASSPTQVPGETQYF.

CDR3 bases: TGTGCCAGCAGCGGACAGGGTGGCAATGAGCAGTTCTTC. It translates to CASSGQGGNEQFF. V is TRBV5-6 and J is TRBJ2-1, with TRBD1 identical over 8 bases. CDR3 length equals 13 residues. V shed 4 bases and J 6 bases; nucleotides not matched to a gene: 3. Germline CDR1 reads SGHDT; CDR2 reads YYEEEE. Drawing the rest from reference TRBV5-6 and TRBJ2-1, the complete variable domain is DAGVTQSPTHLIKTRGQQVTLRCSPKSGHDTVSWYQQALGQGPQFIFQYYEEEERQRGNFPDRFSGHQFPNYSSELNVNALLLGDSALYLCASSGQGGNEQFFGPGTRLTVL.

The chain joins TRBV11-2 to TRBJ2-1; 13 positions agree with TRBD2. Germline assignment: CDR1 SGHAT and CDR2 FQNNGV. Trimming took 5 bases from V and 6 from J; bases not matched to a gene: 4. This CDR3 has 15 amino acids. The CDR3 DNA reads TGTGCCAGCAGCCCACTAGCGGGAGGGCCCAATGAGCAGTTCTTC. Protein product: CASSPLAGGPNEQFF.

V gene TRBV2 combines with J gene TRBJ2-5; perhaps TRBD2 as D (5 bases). This CDR3 comprises 16 residues. The ends were cut back, 3 bases at V and 5 bases at J, with 19 bases in the middle. The V gene's germline CDR1 is SNHLY and CDR2 FYNNEI. The CDR3 region is CASSDLLLESIETQYF. CDR3 DNA sequence: TGTGCCAGCAGTGATCTCCTACTAGAATCTATCGAGACCCAGTACTTC.

This clone was counted only a few times. The chain is built from TRBV5-4 and TRBJ1-2; maybe TRBD1 (6 bases). This CDR3 is 13 amino acids long. Trimming left V 3 bases short and J 8 bases short, with 14 bases between. The germline gives CDR1 SGHNT, CDR2 YYREEE (reference sequence). The DNA of the CDR3 is TGTGCCAGCAGCTCGCAGGGGTCTGGAGGCTACACCTTC. It is translated as CASSSQGSGGYTF.

This clone was seen only once. V is TRBV7-9 and J is TRBJ2-3; tentative D call: TRBD1 (6 bases). Germline loops: CDR1 SEHNR, CDR2 FQNEAQ (reference sequence). V gave up 0 bases and J gave up 6 bases, with 10 bases separating them. The CDR3 runs to 14 residues. The CDR3 DNA reads TGTGCCAGCAGCTTAGCACAGGGAAGCGATACGCAGTATTTT. Protein product: CASSLAQGSDTQYF.

This clone was recorded a few times. The chain has TRBV2 and TRBJ1-6; TRBD1 matches at 9 bases. Germline loops: CDR1 SNHLY, CDR2 FYNNEI. V gave up 10 bases and J gave up 10 bases; unmatched junction bases: 14. The CDR3 is made up of 15 amino acids. CDR3 in amino acids: CATSRGQGSGSPLHF. DNA for the CDR3: TGTGCCACTTCCCGGGGACAGGGATCCGGATCACCCCTCCACTTT.

The V call is TRBV10-3, the J call TRBJ2-3; TRBD2 matches at 13 bases. CDR1 and CDR2 (germline): ENHRY, SYGVKD. The CDR3 runs to 16 residues. J gave up 2 bases and V 2 bases, and 1 base lay outside the gene matches. The chain's CDR3 is CAISEGLAGATDTQYF. CDR3 in DNA: TGTGCCATCAGTGAGGGACTAGCGGGGGCCACAGATACGCAGTATTTT.

This clone has only a few counts. V gene TRBV6-1 combines with J gene TRBJ1-1; D possibly corresponds to TRBD1 (5 bases). The CDR3 spans 15 residues. The V end lost 3 bases, the J end lost 2 bases, and 13 bases lay between the germline ends. Germline V CDR1 and CDR2: MNHNS, SASEGT. The CDR3 DNA sequence: TGTGCCAGCAGTGAGCGAGGACATCCCAACACTGAAGCTTTCTTT. Encoded protein: CASSERGHPNTEAFF.

This chain connects TRBV23-1 to TRBJ2-4; tentatively, D is TRBD2 (6 bases). TRBV23-1 is classed as an ORF, of uncertain function. Trimming pared 0 bases from V and 7 bases from J, leaving 13 bases between. CDR3 size: 15 residues. This CDR3 reads CASSQSGRDGNIQYF. The CDR3 region has the DNA TGCGCCAGCAGTCAATCGGGGCGGGATGGGAACATTCAGTACTTC.

This chain uses TRBV7-8 with TRBJ2-1; TRBD2 matches 11 bases. This CDR3 has 18 amino acids. In germline, CDR1 is SGHVS, CDR2 FQNEAQ. V trimming: 1 base; J trimming: 9 bases; junction bases outside the gene matches: 14. This CDR3 is CASSLVAQTSGMLGEQFF. The CDR3 bases are TGTGCCAGCAGCTTAGTGGCTCAGACTAGCGGGATGTTAGGTGAGCAGTTCTTC.

This chain connects TRBV7-8 to TRBJ2-7; TRBD2 might be the D (6 bases). Germline V gene lookup returns CDR1 SGHVS and CDR2 FQNEAQ. V gave up 5 bases and J gave up 6 bases, with 17 bases separating them. The CDR3 runs to 14 residues. The CDR3 bases are TGTGCCAGCAGCGCAACTTCACTAGCCGGCGAGCAGTACTTC. Translated, it gives CASSATSLAGEQYF.

The genes are TRBV2 and TRBJ2-4; 11 nucleotides agree with TRBD1. The junction had 4 bases not matched to a gene; V was cut back by 6 bases and J by 3 bases. This CDR3 has 15 amino acids. Germline CDR1 reads SNHLY; CDR2 reads FYNNEI. The CDR3 loop is CASSGGTGGKNIQYF. The DNA of the CDR3 is TGTGCCAGCAGCGGTGGGACAGGGGGCAAAAACATTCAGTACTTC.